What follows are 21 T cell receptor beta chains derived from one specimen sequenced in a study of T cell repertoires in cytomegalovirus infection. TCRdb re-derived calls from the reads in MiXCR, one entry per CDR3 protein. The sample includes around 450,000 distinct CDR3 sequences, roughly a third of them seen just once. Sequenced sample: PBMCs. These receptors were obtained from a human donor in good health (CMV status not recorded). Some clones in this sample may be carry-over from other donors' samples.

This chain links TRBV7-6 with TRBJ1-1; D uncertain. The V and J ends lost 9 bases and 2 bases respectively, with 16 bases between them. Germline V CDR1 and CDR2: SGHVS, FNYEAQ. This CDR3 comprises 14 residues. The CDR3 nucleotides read TGTGCCAGACGCCCCCTCGGAGCTAACACTGAAGCTTTCTTT. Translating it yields CARRPLGANTEAFF.

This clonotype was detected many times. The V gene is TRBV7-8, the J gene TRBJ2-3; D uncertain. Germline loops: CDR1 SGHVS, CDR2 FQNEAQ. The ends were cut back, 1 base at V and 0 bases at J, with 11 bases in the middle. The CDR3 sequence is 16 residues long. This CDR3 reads CASSLGGTDSTDTQYF. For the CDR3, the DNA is TGTGCCAGCAGCTTAGGGGGTACTGATAGCACAGATACGCAGTATTTT. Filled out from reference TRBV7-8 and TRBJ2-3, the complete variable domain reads GAGVSQSPRYKVAKRGQDVALRCDPISGHVSLFWYQQALGQGPEFLTYFQNEAQLDKSGLPSDRFFAERPEGSVSTLKIQRTQQEDSAVYLCASSLGGTDSTDTQYFGPGTRLTVL.

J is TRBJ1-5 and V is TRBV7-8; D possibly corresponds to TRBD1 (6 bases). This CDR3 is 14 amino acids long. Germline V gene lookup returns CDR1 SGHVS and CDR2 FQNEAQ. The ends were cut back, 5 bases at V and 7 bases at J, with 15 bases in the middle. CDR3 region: CASSQGGLGQPQHF. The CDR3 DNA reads TGTGCCAGCAGCCAAGGGGGATTGGGCCAGCCCCAGCATTTT.

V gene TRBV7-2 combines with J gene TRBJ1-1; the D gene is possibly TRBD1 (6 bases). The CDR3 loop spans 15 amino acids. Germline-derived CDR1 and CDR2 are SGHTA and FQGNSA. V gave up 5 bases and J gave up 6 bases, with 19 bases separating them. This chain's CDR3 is CASSPTIRTAPEAFF. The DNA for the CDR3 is TGTGCCAGCAGCCCAACCATCCGGACAGCCCCTGAAGCTTTCTTT.

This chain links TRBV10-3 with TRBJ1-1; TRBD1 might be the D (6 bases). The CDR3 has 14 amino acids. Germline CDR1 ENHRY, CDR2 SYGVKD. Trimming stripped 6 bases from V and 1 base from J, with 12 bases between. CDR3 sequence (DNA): TGTGCCATCAGCACGGACAGAACGAACACTGAAGCTTTCTTT. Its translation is CAISTDRTNTEAFF.

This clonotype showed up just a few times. The DNA of the CDR3 is TGTGCCAGCAGCTTAGGGGCCGGGACAGGGGATTACGGCAATCAGCCCCAGCATTTT. Translated, it gives CASSLGAGTGDYGNQPQHF. V is TRBV11-2 and J is TRBJ1-5; the match to TRBD1 covers 10 bases. CDR1 and CDR2 from the germline V gene are SGHAT and FQNNGV. The CDR3 sequence is 19 residues long. The V gene end was trimmed by 1 base and the J gene end by 2 bases; junction bases not matched to a gene: 11.

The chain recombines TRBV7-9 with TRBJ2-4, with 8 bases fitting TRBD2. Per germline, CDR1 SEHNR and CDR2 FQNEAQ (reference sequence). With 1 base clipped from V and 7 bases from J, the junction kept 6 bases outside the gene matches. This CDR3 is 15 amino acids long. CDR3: CASSLERRGENIQYF. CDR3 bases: TGTGCCAGCAGCTTAGAACGGCGGGGGGAGAACATTCAGTACTTC.

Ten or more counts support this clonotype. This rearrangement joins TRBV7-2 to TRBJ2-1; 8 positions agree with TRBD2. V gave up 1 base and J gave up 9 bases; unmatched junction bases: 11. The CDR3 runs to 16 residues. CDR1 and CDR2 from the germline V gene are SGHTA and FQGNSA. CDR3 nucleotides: TGTGCCAGCAGCTTAGTTGCGGGGGGCGTTAGAGGTGAGCAGTTCTTC. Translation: CASSLVAGGVRGEQFF.

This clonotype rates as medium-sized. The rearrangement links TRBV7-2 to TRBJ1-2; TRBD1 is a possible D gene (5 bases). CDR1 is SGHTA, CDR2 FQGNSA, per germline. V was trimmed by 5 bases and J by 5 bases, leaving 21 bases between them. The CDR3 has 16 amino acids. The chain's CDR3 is CASSHESRQRTYGYTF. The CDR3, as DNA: TGTGCCAGCAGCCACGAATCCCGACAGAGGACGTATGGCTACACCTTC.

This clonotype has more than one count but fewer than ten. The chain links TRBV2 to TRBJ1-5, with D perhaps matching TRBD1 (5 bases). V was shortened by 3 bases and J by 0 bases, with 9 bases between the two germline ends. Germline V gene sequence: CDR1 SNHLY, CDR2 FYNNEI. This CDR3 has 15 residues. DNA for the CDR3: TGTGCCAGCAGTGAGGCCGGGGCTAGCAATCAGCCCCAGCATTTT. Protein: CASSEAGASNQPQHF.

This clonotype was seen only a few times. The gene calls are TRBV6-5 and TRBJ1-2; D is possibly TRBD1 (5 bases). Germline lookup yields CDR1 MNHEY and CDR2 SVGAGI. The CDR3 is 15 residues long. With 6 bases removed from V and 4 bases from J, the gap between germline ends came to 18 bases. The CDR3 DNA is TGTGCCAGCAGCCCATGGGGGGACGGACCCTATGGCTACACCTTC. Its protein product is CASSPWGDGPYGYTF.

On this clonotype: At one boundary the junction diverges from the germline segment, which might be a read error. This CDR3 reads CASTHPPQEVNAEDFF. CDR3 sequence (DNA): TGTGCCAGCACCCACCCCCCACAGGAGGTGAACGCTGAAGATTTCTTT. V is TRBV12-3 or TRBV12-4 and J is TRBJ1-1; maybe TRBD1 (5 bases). The CDR3 loop spans 16 amino acids.

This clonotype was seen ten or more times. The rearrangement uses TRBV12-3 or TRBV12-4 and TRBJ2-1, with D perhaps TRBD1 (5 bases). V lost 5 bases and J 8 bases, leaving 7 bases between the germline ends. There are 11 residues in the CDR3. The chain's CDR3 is CASSQGHEQFF. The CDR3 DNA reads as TGTGCCAGCAGTCAGGGTCATGAGCAGTTCTTC.

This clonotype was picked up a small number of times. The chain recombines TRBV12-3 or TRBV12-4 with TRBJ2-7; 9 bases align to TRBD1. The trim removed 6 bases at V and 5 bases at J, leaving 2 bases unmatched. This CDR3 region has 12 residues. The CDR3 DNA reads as TGTGCCAGCAGGGGGGACAGGGACGAGCAGTACTTC. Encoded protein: CASRGDRDEQYF.

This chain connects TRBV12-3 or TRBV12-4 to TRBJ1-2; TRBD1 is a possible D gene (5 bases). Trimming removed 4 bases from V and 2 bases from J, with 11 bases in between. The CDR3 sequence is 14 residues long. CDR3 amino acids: CASSSGRRNYGYTF. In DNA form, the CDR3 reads TGTGCCAGCAGTTCGGGACGGCGGAACTATGGCTACACCTTC.

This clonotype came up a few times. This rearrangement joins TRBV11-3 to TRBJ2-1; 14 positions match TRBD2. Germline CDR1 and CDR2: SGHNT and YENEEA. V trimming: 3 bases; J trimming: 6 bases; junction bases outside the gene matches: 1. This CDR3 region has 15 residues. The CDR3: CASSLTSGGANEQFF. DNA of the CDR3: TGTGCCAGCAGCTTGACTAGCGGGGGGGCCAATGAGCAGTTCTTC.

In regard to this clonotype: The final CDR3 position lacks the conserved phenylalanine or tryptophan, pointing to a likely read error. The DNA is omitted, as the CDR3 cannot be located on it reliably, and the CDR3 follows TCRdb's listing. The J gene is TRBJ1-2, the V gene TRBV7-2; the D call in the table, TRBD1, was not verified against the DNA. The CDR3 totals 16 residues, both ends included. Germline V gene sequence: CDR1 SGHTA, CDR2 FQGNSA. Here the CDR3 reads CASSHESRQRTYGYNC.

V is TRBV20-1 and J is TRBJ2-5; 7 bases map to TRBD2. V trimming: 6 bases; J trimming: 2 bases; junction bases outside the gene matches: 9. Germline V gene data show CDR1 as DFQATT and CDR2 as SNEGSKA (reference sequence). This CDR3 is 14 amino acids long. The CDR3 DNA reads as TGCAGTGCCCCCCCAGGGACTACTCAAGAGACCCAGTACTTC. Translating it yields CSAPPGTTQETQYF.

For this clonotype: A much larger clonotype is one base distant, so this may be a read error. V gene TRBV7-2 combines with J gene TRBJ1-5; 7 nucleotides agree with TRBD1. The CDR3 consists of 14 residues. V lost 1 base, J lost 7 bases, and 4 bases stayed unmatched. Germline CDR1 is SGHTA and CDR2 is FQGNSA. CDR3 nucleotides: TGTGCCAGCAGCTTAGAGACAGGGATGCAGCCCCAGCATTTT. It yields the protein CASSLETGMQPQHF.

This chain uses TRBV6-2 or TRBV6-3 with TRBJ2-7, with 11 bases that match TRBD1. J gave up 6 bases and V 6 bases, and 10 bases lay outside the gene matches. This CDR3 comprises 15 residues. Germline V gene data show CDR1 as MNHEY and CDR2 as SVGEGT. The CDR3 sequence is CASRSPGTGGREQYF. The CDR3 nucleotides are TGTGCCAGCAGATCCCCCGGGACAGGGGGACGCGAGCAGTACTTC.

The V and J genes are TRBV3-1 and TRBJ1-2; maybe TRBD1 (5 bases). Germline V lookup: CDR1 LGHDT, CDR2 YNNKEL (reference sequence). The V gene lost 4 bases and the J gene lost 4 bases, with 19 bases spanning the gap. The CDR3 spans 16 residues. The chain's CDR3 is CASSPPLGRDRYGYTF. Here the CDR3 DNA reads TGTGCCAGCAGCCCCCCATTGGGGAGGGACCGCTATGGCTACACCTTC.